Below, one T cell receptor (beta chain) is given with its context. In this sample, this clonotype turned up many times. This clone's antigen is unknown. No per-base quality is available; no much larger clone lies one base away. This specimen comes from a study of T cells in Graves' hyperthyroidism and ophthalmopathy (dated by TCRdb to the late 2010s). A note on the overall study: Peripheral blood samples were taken at initial diagnosis, before any treatment was given. TCR Vbeta CDR3 sequencing of some 140 peripheral blood samples (43 ophthalmopathy, 75 or so hyperthyroidism and roughly 17 progressor patients) is reported in the paper. Following sampling, methimazole starting at 30 mg daily was given to hyperthyroidism patients, and high-dose intravenous methylprednisolone was given to ophthalmopathy patients. The study also compared thyroid tissue and blood T-cell repertoires from several Graves' hyperthyroidism patients. TCR V-J signatures able to tell the groups apart were searched for in a discovery cohort of 100 or so patients, of whom roughly 42 had Graves' ophthalmopathy and roughly 59 had stable Graves' hyperthyroidism. The roughly 94 discovery patients were randomly divided into training and test sets at a 7:3 ratio. Prospective prediction of ophthalmopathy was tested in an independent validation cohort consisting of fewer than 20 hyperthyroidism patients and around 16 patients who later progressed to ophthalmopathy.

TCR beta CDR3 regions were amplified from RNA transcripts. The TCR CDR3 was subjected to a first round of RT-PCR using the HTBI primer set and the Qiagen OneStep RT-PCR kit. A second multiplex PCR round built the libraries, followed by size selection and purification. Libraries were sequenced paired-end with 100 bp reads on an Illumina HiSeq2000. The source study handled its data this way. SOAPnuke was used to process the raw data, with reads discarded if the reads contained adapters or uncalled bases, had a mean Phred below 15, or lacked an exact constant-primer or identifier match. COPE v1.2.5 was used to merge the high-quality paired reads, and each unique nucleotide sequence was defined as a clonotype. MiTCR v1.1 was used to align the clonotypes against IMGT TRBV, TRBD and TRBJ reference segments. The analysis was restricted to V-J combinations with a frequency above 0.0001, which together covered roughly 99% of the repertoires. The TCS score was defined as F50 (clonal expansion) divided by E x V (chaos), with BLOSUM62-based TCRdist calculated between CDR3 peptides within each V-J. Welch's t-statistics and random forest reduced roughly 530 V-J features to 10 to 15, which were used in a naive Bayes classifier (R e1071). TCRdb took the public reads, trimmed them with fastp at Q25, ran MiXCR for clone calling and kept in-frame beta chains. Rows matching on CDR3 protein sequence are summarized as one entry with the most common DNA and genes. These V and J calls rely on TCRdb rather than the paper's analysis. The sample has 300,000 to 350,000 distinct CDR3 sequences on record, over 20% of them singletons. 50% of the sample is held by the ten biggest clonotypes.

Stable Graves' hyperthyroidism was defined as no progression to ophthalmopathy during 18 months of follow-up. The hyperthyroidism patients were between 18 and 65 years old and newly diagnosed, with a disease duration of less than 2 months. Exclusion was applied to patients with uncontrolled infections, other autoimmune diseases, pregnancy or lactation. Diagnoses relied on clinical symptoms, serum thyroxine and TRAb, thyroid ultrasound and orbital computed tomography. PBMCs were isolated from approximately 10 ml of fresh peripheral blood by Ficoll-Paque density gradient centrifugation. Total RNA was extracted with Trizol reagent, and quality was checked on an Agilent 2100 Bioanalyzer. Paper-wide results and their limitations: No statistical method was used to fix the sample size in advance, and group allocation was not hidden from the investigators. A model built on a 13 V-J signature distinguished ophthalmopathy from stable hyperthyroidism, reaching around 90% sensitivity and 81% to 83% specificity in cross-validation and 80%/75% in testing. In validation, progression to ophthalmopathy was predicted by the model with roughly 69% sensitivity and roughly 72% specificity, a median of approximately 7.1 months before onset. Most expanded thyroid clonotypes (frequency above 0.001) were also detected in blood, suggesting blood repertoires may reflect thyroid immune responses.

At the junction V is shortened by 6 bases and J by 3 bases, with 15 bases in between. The CDR3, from cysteine to phenylalanine, totals 15 residues. Just CDR3 DNA is preserved here, 45 bases in frame from base 1. CDR1 and CDR2, per the germline V gene, are MDHEN and SYDVKM. The material sequenced was blood. This receptor was taken from a woman between 50 and 59 years old with Graves' hyperthyroidism. The chain couples TRBV28 to TRBJ1-3; matching of 5 bases hints at TRBD1 as the D gene. The nucleotides are TGTGCCAGCAGCCCCCCTGGGGGATTTGGAAACACCATATATTTT. Translated, this gives CASSPPGGFGNTIYF.